This T cell receptor (beta chain) is from a study of neoadjuvant anti-PD-1 for oral cavity cancer. On this clone: Its antigen is as yet unknown.

The CDR3 has 12 amino acids. Germline V gene lookup returns CDR1 SGHDT and CDR2 YYEEEE. Trimming removed 4 bases from V and 6 bases from J; junction bases left unmatched: 3. The patients had HPV-negative, locally advanced oral cavity squamous cell carcinoma. Six replicates per PBMC sample, mostly from roughly 470 ng of genomic DNA. Sequencing used immunoSEQ multiplex PCR; TCRdb keeps in-frame clones, though not all of them. The sample consists of tens of thousands of clones, 65% to 85% of them appearing once. Study-level points and caveats: PBMC Gini-index clonality exceeded responders' in non-responders post-nivolumab.

The V call is TRBV5-6, the J call TRBJ2-7, with TRBD2 matching 8 bases. This sequence originates from a person aged 35 to 85 with oral cavity squamous cell carcinoma. Material: PBMCs, obtained before nivolumab (anti-PD-1) treatment. CDR3: CASSPGGGEQYF. The DNA for the CDR3 is TGTGCCAGCAGCCCGGGGGGGGGCGAGCAGTACTTC.